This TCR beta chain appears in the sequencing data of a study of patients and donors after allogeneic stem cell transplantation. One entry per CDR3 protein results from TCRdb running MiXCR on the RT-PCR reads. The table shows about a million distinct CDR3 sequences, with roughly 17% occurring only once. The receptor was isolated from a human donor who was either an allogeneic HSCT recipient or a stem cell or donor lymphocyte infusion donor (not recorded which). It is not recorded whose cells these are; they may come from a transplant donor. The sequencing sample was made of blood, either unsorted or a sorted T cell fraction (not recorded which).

The CDR3 sequence: CSASRRDDGYTF. CDR3 coding DNA: TGCAGTGCTAGTCGCAGGGACGATGGCTACACCTTC. V usage is TRBV20-1 and J usage is TRBJ1-2, with D perhaps matching TRBD1 (5 bases). Per germline, CDR1 DFQATT and CDR2 SNEGSKA (reference sequence). The length of the CDR3 is 12 residues. V lost 3 bases and J 6 bases, leaving 11 bases between the germline ends.